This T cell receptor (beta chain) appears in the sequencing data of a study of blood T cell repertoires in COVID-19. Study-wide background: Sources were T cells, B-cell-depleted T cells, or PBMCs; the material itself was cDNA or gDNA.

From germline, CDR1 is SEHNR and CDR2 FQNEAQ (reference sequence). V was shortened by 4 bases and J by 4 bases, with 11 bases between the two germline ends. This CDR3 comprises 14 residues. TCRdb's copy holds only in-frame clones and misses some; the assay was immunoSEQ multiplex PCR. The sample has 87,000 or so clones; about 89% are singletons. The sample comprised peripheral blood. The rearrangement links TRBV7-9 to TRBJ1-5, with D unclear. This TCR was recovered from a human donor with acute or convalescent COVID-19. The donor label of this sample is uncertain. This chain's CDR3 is CASSSAGGNQPQHF. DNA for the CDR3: TGTGCCAGCAGCTCCGCGGGCGGTAATCAGCCCCAGCATTTT.